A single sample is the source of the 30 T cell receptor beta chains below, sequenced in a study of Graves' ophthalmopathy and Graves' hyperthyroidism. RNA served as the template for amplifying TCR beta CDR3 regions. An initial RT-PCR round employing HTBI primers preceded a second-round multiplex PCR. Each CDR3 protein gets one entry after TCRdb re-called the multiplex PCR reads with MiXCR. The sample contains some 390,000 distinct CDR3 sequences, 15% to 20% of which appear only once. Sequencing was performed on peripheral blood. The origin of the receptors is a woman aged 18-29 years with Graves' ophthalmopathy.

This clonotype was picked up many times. CDR3 residues: CASSLDRNYEQYF. The CDR3 DNA reads TGTGCCAGCAGCCTCGACAGGAATTACGAGCAGTACTTC. The rearrangement uses TRBV6-2 or TRBV6-3 and TRBJ2-7; possible D gene TRBD1, 6 bases. The germline V and J ends were trimmed by 6 bases and 4 bases, with 13 bases remaining between them. This CDR3 is 13 amino acids long. The V gene's germline CDR1 is MNHEY and CDR2 SVGEGT.

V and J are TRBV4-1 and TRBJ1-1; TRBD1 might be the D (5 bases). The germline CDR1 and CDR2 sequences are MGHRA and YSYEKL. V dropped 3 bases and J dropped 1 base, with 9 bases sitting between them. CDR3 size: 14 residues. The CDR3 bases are TGCGCCAGCAGCCATAAGGGGCAGAACACTGAAGCTTTCTTT. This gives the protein CASSHKGQNTEAFF.

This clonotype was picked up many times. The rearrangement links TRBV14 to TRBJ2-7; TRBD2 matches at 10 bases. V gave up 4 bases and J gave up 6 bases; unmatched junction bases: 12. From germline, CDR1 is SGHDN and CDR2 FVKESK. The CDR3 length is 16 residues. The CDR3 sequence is CASSRVIEREGPEQYF. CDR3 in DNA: TGTGCCAGCAGCCGCGTGATAGAGCGGGAGGGCCCCGAGCAGTACTTC.

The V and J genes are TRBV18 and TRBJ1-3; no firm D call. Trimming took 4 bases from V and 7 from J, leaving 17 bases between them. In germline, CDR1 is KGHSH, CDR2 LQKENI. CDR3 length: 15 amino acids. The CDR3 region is CASSQNRAGLNTIYF. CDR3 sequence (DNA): TGTGCCAGCTCACAAAACCGGGCCGGCCTCAACACCATATATTTT.

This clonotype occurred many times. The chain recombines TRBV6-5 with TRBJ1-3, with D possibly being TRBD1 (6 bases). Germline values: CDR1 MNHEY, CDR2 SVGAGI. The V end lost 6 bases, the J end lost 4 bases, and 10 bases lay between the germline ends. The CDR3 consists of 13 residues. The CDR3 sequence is CASRTGAGNTIYF. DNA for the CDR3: TGTGCCAGCAGAACGGGGGCCGGAAACACCATATATTTT.

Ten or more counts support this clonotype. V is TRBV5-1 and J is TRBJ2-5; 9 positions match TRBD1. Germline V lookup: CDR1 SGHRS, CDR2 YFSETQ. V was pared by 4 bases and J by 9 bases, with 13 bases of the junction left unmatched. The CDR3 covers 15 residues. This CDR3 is CASSPGGGQGSPQYF. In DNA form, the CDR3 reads TGCGCCAGCAGCCCCGGTGGGGGACAGGGATCCCCCCAGTACTTC.

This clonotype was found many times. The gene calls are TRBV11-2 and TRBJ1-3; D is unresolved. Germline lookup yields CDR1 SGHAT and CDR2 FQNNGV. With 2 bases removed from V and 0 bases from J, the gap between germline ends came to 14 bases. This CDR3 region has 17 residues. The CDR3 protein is CASSLLTVPYSGNTIYF. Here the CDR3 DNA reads TGTGCCAGCAGCTTACTGACGGTCCCCTACTCTGGAAACACCATATATTTT.

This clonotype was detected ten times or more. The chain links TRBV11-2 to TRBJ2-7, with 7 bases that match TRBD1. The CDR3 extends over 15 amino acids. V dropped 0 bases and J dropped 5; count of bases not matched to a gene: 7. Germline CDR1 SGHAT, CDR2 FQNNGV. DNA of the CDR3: TGTGCCAGCAGCTTAGATCAGGGGGTAGGGCACGAGCAGTACTTC. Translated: CASSLDQGVGHEQYF.

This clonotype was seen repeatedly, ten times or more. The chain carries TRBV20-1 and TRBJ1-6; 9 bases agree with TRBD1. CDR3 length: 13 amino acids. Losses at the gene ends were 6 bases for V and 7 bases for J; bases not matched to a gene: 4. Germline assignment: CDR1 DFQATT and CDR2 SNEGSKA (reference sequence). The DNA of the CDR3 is TGCAGTGCCCAGGGACAGGGAAATTCACCCCTCCACTTT. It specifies CSAQGQGNSPLHF.

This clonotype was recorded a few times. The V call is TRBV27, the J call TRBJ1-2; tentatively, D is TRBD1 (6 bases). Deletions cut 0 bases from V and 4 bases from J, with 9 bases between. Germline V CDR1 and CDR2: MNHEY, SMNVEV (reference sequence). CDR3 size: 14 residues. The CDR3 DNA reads TGTGCCAGCAGTTTATCCCCGGACAGCTATGGCTACACCTTC. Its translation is CASSLSPDSYGYTF.

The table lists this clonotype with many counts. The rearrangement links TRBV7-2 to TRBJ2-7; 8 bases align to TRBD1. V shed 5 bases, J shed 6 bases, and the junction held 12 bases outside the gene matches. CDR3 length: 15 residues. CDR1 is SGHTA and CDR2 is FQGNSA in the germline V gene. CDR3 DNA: TGTGCCAGCAGCGCAGACAGGACAGGGTATCGCGAGCAGTACTTC. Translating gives CASSADRTGYREQYF.

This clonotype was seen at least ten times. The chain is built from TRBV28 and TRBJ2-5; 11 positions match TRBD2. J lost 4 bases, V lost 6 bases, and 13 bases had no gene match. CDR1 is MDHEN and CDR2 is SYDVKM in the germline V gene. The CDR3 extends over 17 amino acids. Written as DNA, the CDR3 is TGTGCCAGCAGCTTAGGGACTAGCGGCACCGAGCGAGAGACCCAGTACTTC. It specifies CASSLGTSGTERETQYF.

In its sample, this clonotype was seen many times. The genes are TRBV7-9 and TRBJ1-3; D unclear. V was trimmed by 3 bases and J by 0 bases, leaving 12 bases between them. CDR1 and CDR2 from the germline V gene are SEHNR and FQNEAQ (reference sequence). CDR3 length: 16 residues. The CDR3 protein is CASSFRTDLSGNTIYF. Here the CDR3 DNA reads TGTGCCAGCAGCTTCCGGACGGACCTCTCTGGAAACACCATATATTTT.

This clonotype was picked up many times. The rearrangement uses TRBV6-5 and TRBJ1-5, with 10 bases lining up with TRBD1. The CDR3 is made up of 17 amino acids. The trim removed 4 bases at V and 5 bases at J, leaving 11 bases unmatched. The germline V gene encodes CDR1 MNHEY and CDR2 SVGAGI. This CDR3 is CASSFRRGTGADQPQHF. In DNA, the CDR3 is TGTGCCAGCAGTTTCCGCCGGGGGACAGGGGCCGATCAGCCCCAGCATTTT.

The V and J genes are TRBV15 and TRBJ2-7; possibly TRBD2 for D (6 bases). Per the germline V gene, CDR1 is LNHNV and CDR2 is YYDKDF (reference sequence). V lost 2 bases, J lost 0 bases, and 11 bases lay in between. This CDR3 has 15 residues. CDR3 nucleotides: TGTGCCACCAGCAGACTCGGGGGTTTCTCCTACGAGCAGTACTTC. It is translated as CATSRLGGFSYEQYF.

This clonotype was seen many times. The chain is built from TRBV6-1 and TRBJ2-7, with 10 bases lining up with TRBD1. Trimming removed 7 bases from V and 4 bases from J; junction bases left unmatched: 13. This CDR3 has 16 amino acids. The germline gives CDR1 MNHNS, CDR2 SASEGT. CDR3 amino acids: CASTPLGTGVVYEQYF. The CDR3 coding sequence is TGTGCCAGCACCCCCCTGGGGACAGGGGTAGTTTACGAGCAGTACTTC.

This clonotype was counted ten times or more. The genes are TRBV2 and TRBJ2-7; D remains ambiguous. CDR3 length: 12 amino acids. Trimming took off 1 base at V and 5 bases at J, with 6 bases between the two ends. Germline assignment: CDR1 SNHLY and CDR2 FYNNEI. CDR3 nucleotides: TGTGCCAGCAGTGAAGGCTGGGACGAGCAGTACTTC. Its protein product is CASSEGWDEQYF. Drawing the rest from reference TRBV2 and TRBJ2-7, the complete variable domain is EPEVTQTPSHQVTQMGQEVILRCVPISNHLYFYWYRQILGQKVEFLVSFYNNEISEKSEIFDDQFSVERPDGSNFTLKIRSTKLEDSAMYFCASSEGWDEQYFGPGTRLTVT.

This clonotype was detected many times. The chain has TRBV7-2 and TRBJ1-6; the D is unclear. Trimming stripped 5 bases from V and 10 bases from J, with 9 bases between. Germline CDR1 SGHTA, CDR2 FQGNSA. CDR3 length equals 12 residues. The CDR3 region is CASSGSKSPLHF. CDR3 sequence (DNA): TGTGCCAGCAGCGGGTCGAAATCACCCCTCCACTTT.

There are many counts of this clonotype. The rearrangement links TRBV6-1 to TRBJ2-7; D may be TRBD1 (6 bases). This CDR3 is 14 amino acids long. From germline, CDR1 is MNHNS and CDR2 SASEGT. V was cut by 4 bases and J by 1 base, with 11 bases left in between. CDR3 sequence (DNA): TGTGCCAGCAGTGGCAGGGGATTTTCCTACGAGCAGTACTTC. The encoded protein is CASSGRGFSYEQYF.

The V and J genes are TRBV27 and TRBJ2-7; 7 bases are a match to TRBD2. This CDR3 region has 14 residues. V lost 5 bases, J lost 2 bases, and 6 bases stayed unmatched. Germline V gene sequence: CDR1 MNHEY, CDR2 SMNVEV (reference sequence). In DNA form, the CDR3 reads TGTGCCAGCAGTGGGAGGGACGGTACCTACGAGCAGTACTTC. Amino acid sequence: CASSGRDGTYEQYF.

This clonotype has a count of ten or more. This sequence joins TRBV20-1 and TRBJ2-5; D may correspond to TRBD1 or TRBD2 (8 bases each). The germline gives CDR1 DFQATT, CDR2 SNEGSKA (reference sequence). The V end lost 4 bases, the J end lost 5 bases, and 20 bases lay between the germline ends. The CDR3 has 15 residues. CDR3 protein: CSANTGQGGGETQYF. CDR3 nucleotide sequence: TGCAGTGCTAATACCGGACAGGGCGGGGGGGAGACCCAGTACTTC.

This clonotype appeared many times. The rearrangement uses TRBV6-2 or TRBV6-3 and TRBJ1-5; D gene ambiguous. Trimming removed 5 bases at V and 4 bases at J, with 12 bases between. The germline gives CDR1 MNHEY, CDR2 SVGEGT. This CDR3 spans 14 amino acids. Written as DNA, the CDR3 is TGTGCCAGCAGTCCCCCGAATGGAAATCAGCCCCAGCATTTT. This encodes CASSPPNGNQPQHF.

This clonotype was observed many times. In DNA, the CDR3 is TGCAGTGCCGCACCCGCTGGAGCGGGACTATCCTACGAGCAGTACTTC. Its protein product is CSAAPAGAGLSYEQYF. The chain combines TRBV20-1 with TRBJ2-7, with 7 bases matching TRBD2. This CDR3 comprises 16 residues. With V trimmed by 6 bases and J by 1 base, 15 bases remained unmatched. Looked up from germline, CDR1 is DFQATT and CDR2 is SNEGSKA (reference sequence).

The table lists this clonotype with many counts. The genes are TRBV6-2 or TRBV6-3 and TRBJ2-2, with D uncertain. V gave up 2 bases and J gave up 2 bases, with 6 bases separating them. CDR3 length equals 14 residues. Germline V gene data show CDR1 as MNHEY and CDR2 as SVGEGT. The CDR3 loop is CASSYRSNTGELFF. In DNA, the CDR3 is TGTGCCAGCAGTTACCGTTCTAACACCGGGGAGCTGTTTTTT.

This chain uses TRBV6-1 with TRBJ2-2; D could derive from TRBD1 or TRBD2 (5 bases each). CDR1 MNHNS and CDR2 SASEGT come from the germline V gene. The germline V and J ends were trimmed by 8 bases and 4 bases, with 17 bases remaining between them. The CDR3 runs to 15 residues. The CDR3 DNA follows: TGTGCCAGCGGGGGATCGCAGTGGGGCACCGGGGAGCTGTTTTTT. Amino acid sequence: CASGGSQWGTGELFF.

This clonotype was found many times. The CDR3 here is CSVEDGLRDGPYEQYF. CDR3 sequence (DNA): TGCAGCGTTGAAGATGGGTTAAGGGACGGCCCCTACGAGCAGTACTTC. The V gene is TRBV29-1, the J gene TRBJ2-7; either TRBD1 or TRBD2 may supply D (5 bases each). The CDR3 contains 16 residues. Trimming shortened V by 0 bases and J by 2 bases, and 17 bases separated the two germline ends. Germline V gives CDR1 SQVTM, CDR2 ANQGSEA.

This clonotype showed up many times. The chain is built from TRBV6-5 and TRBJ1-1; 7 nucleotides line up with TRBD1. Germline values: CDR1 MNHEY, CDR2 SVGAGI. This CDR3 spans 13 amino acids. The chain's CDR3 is CQASGTANTEAFF. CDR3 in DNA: TGTCAAGCTTCCGGGACAGCGAACACTGAAGCTTTCTTT.

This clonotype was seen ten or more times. CDR3 nucleotide sequence: TGCAGTGCTTACAGGGGCGCGGGAGGCGATTACGAGCAGTACTTC. This translates into CSAYRGAGGDYEQYF. This chain links TRBV20-1 with TRBJ2-7; D possibly corresponds to TRBD2 (8 bases). The germline CDR1 and CDR2 sequences are DFQATT and SNEGSKA (reference sequence). The CDR3 is made up of 15 amino acids. V dropped 5 bases and J dropped 4 bases, with 21 bases sitting between them.

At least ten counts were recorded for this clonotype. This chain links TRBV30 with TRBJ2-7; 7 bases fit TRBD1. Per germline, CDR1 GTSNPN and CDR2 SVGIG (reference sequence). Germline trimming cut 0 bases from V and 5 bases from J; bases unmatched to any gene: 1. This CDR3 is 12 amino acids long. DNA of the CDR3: TGTGCCTGGAGTGTTGGGACAGACGAGCAGTACTTC. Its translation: CAWSVGTDEQYF.

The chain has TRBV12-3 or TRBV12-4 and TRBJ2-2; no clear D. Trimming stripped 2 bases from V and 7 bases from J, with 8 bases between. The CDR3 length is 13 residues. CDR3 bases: TGTGCCAGCAGTTTATCCAGTTACGGGGAGCTGTTTTTT. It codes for CASSLSSYGELFF.